The source of this T cell receptor beta chain is a study of control samples from healthy donors and cancer patients (dated by TCRdb to about 2020). With regard to this clone: It lacks a known antigen. One base away there is no much larger clone; base qualities are not given.

Library preparation used the immunoSEQ multiplex PCR assay. TCRdb took over this immuneACCESS table, retaining in-frame rearrangements with V and J assigned. Such tables are incomplete; in checked studies, under half of the missing clones stem from an unresolved V gene, and the remainder is unexplained. The sample table lists roughly 200,000 clones, roughly 94% of them with a count of one. The ten largest clonotypes hold over 1.2% of the sample. The material sequenced was blood. The TCR comes from a man aged 45-65 years in good health.

The CDR3 protein is CASSEGAGGVLFQSEQFF. The bases are TGTGCCAGCAGTGAAGGGGCAGGGGGCGTTCTTTTCCAATCAGAGCAGTTCTTC. Recombination connected TRBV6-1 to TRBJ2-1, and 8 bases in between align with TRBD1. The CDR3 holds 18 amino acids from the cysteine to the phenylalanine. The only DNA kept is the CDR3, 54 bases in frame from the first base. Clipping removes 1 base from V and 10 bases from J, with 18 as the unmatched junction base count. Based on the germline V gene, the CDR1 and CDR2 sequences are MNHNS and SASEGT.